This T cell receptor (beta chain) was retrieved from a study of blood T cell repertoires in COVID-19. At the level of the study: Samples of COVID-19 (acute and convalescent) were obtained from the United States, Italy and Spain. In each case, the material was cDNA or gDNA derived from T cells, B-cell-depleted T cells, or PBMCs.

In the authors' methods: Amplification with reference gene primers provided the estimates of nucleated cell counts. Libraries were prepared by immunoSEQ multiplex PCR; TCRdb keeps only in-frame clonotypes and omits some of them. That table gives V, J and clone size, and the DNA gave D and trimming. The data hold about 360,000 clones, with less than 90% observed a single time. Seattle participants joined during active infection and were tracked over time. V lost 3 bases and J lost 6, with 18 bases in between. Germline V gene sequence: CDR1 SGHKS, CDR2 YYEKEE (reference sequence). The CDR3 is 15 amino acids.

This receptor was identified in a woman aged 55 to 70 with COVID-19, enrolled during active disease. The V call is TRBV5-5, the J call TRBJ1-1; D perhaps matches TRBD1 (6 bases). The sequencing sample was made of peripheral blood. The CDR3 nucleotides read TGTGCCAGCAGCTCGTACCTGACAGGAAGCTCTGAAGCTTTCTTT. Translation gives CASSSYLTGSSEAFF.